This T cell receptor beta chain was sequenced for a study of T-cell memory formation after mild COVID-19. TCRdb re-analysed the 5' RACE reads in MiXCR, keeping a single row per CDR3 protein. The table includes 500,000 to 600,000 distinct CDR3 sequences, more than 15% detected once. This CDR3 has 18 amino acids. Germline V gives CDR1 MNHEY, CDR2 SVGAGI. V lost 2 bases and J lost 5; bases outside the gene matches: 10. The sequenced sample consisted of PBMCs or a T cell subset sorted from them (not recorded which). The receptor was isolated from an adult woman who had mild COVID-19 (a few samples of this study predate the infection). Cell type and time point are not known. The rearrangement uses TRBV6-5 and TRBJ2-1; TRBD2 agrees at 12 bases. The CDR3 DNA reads TGTGCCAGCAGTTACAATCTGGCTAGCGGGAGGGACCACAATGAGCAGTTCTTC. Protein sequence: CASSYNLASGRDHNEQFF.